Below, 6 T cell receptor beta chains from the same sample are listed, as sequenced in a study (dated by TCRdb to between 2014 and 2016). Libraries were made using 5' RACE. TCRdb names Illumina MiSeq as the instrument used. TCRdb reworked the public reads: Q25 trimming with fastp, MiXCR clone assembly, productive beta chains retained. Each record represents a unique CDR3 protein, reported with the most common genes and DNA among its rows. The sample includes roughly 69,000 distinct CDR3 sequences, with about 20% observed a single time. The ten biggest clones cover 2.9% of the sample. Sequencing used memory CD4+ T cells sorted from a lymph node. The sample's cell subset or site label, decoded: memory CD4+ T cells, CD4+CD45RO+CD25-. Every receptor here comes from a female donor with breast cancer.

This clonotype was picked up a small number of times. The chain has TRBV6-1 and TRBJ1-2, with D tentatively TRBD1 (6 bases). Trimming took 6 bases from V and 2 from J, leaving 22 bases between them. The CDR3 totals 17 residues. Germline V gives CDR1 MNHNS, CDR2 SASEGT. CDR3: CASSPGGRWGINYGYTF. DNA of the CDR3: TGTGCCAGCAGCCCGGGGGGCAGATGGGGTATAAACTATGGCTACACCTTC.

This clonotype has a handful of counts. This chain links TRBV28 with TRBJ1-2; tentative D call: TRBD1 (6 bases). The CDR3 covers 13 residues. CDR1 and CDR2 (germline): MDHEN, SYDVKM. V lost 4 bases, J lost 4 bases, and 10 bases lay in between. The CDR3 coding sequence is TGTGCCAGCAGTTCGTACAGGGCCTATGGCTACACCTTC. Translation: CASSSYRAYGYTF.

The sample holds many counts of this clonotype. The rearrangement links TRBV29-1 to TRBJ2-7; 9 positions match TRBD1. The CDR3 runs to 14 residues. Germline loops: CDR1 SQVTM, CDR2 ANQGSEA. Trimming took 6 bases from V and 5 from J; bases not matched to a gene: 11. The DNA for the CDR3 is TGCAGCGTATCCCCGGGACAGGGTTCCAACGAGCAGTACTTC. The encoded protein is CSVSPGQGSNEQYF.

The chain combines TRBV7-8 with TRBJ1-4; D is possibly TRBD1 (6 bases). This CDR3 comprises 16 residues. V was trimmed by 2 bases and J by 3 bases, leaving 13 bases between them. Germline V gene sequence: CDR1 SGHVS, CDR2 FQNEAQ. CDR3 sequence (DNA): TGTGCCAGCAGCTTAAAGGGGGGCCGGCCTAATGAAAAACTGTTTTTT. Its protein product is CASSLKGGRPNEKLFF.

This clonotype was counted a few times. This rearrangement joins TRBV28 to TRBJ2-1, with TRBD2 identical over 10 bases. Germline CDR1 reads MDHEN; CDR2 reads SYDVKM. V trimming: 6 bases; J trimming: 5 bases; junction bases outside the gene matches: 7. This CDR3 contains 15 residues. Written as DNA, the CDR3 is TGTGCCAGCAGCAAGCTAGCGGGAGCACACAATGAGCAGTTCTTC. This encodes CASSKLAGAHNEQFF.

V usage is TRBV19 and J usage is TRBJ2-4; TRBD1 agrees at 7 bases. CDR1 and CDR2 from the germline V gene are LNHDA and SQIVND (reference sequence). The CDR3 length is 18 residues. V shed 4 bases, J shed 1 base, and the junction held 13 bases outside the gene matches. CDR3 DNA sequence: TGTGCCAGTAGTAAGGCCGGGACCACGACAGGGGCCAAAAACATTCAGTACTTC. Translation: CASSKAGTTTGAKNIQYF.